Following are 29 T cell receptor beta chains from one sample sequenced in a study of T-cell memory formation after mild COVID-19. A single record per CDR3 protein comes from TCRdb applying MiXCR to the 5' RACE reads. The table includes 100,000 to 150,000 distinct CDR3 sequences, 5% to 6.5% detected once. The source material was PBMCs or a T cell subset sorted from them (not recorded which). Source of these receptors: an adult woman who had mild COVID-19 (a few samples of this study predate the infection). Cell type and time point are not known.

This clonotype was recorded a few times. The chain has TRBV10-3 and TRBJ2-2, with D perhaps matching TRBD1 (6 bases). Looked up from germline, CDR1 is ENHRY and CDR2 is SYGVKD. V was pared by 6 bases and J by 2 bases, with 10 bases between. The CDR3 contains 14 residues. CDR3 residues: CAIRGTPNTGELFF. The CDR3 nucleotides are TGTGCCATCAGGGGGACACCTAACACCGGGGAGCTGTTTTTT.

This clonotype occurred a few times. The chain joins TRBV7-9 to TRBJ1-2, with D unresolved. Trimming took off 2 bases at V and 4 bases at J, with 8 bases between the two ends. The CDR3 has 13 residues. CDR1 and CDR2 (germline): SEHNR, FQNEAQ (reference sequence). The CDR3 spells CASSLLPRYGYTF. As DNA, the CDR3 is TGTGCCAGCAGCTTACTACCGCGCTATGGCTACACCTTC.

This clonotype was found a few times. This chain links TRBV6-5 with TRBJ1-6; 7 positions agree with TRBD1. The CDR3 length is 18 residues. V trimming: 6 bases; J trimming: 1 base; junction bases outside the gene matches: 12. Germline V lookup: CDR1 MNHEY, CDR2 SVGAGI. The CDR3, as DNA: TGTGCCAGCAGCCGACCCAGGGACAGCATTTCCTATAATTCACCCCTCCACTTT. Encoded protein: CASSRPRDSISYNSPLHF.

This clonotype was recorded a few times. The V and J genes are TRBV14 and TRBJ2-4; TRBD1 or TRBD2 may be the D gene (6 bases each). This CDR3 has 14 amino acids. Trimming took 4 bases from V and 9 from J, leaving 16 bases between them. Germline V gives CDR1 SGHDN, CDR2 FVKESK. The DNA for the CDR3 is TGTGCCAGCAGCCCCGGAGGGGGGTCAAGCATTCAGTACTTC. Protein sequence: CASSPGGGSSIQYF. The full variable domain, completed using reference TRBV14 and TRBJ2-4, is EAGVTQFPSHSVIEKGQTVTLRCDPISGHDNLYWYRRVMGKEIKFLLHFVKESKQDESGMPNNRFLAERTGGTYSTLKVQPAELEDSGVYFCASSPGGGSSIQYFGAGTRLSVL.

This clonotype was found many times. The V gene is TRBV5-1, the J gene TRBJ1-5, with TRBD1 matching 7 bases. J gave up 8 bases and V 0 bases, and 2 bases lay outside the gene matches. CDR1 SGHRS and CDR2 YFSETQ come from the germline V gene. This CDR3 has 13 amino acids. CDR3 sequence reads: CASSLGQGKPQHF. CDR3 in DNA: TGCGCCAGCAGCTTGGGACAGGGAAAGCCCCAGCATTTT.

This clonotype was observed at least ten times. As DNA, the CDR3 is TGTGCCAGCAACACCCCAGCCCGGGGAGGCGCCGGGGAGCTGTTTTTT. Translating it yields CASNTPARGGAGELFF. The rearrangement uses TRBV7-9 and TRBJ2-2; the D gene is possibly TRBD2 (6 bases). In germline, CDR1 is SEHNR, CDR2 FQNEAQ (reference sequence). CDR3 length equals 16 residues. V lost 7 bases and J lost 6, with 21 bases in between.

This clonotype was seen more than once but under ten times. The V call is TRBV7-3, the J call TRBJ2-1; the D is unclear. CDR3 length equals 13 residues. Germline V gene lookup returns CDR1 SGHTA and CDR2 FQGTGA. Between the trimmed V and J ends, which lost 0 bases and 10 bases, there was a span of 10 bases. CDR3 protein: CASSLTLVAEQFF. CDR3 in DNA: TGTGCCAGCAGCTTAACGTTGGTTGCAGAGCAGTTCTTC.

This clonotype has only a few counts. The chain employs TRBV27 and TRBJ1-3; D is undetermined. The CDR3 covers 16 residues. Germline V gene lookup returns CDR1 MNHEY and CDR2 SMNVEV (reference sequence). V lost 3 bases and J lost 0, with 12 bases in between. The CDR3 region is CASSLGPPSSGNTIYF. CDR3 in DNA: TGTGCCAGCAGTTTGGGCCCACCATCCTCTGGAAACACCATATATTTT.

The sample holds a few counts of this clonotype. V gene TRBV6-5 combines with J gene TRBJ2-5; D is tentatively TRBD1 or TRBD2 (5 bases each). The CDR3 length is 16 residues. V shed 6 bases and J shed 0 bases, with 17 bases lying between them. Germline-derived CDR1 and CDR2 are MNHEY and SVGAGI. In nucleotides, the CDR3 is TGTGCCAGCAGAGATCCGGGACGGCAGTACCAAGAGACCCAGTACTTC. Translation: CASRDPGRQYQETQYF.

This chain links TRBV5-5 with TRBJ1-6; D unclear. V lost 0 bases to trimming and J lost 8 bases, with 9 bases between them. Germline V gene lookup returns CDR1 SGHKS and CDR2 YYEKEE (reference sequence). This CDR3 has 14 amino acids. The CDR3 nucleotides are TGTGCCAGCAGCTTGGGGAACCCGGATTCACCCCTCCACTTT. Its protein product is CASSLGNPDSPLHF.

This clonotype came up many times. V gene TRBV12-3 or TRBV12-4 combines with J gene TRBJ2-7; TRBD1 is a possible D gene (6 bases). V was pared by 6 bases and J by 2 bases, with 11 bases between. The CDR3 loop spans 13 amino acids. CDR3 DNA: TGTGCCAGCAGCCCAGGGACACCCTACGAGCAGTACTTC. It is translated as CASSPGTPYEQYF.

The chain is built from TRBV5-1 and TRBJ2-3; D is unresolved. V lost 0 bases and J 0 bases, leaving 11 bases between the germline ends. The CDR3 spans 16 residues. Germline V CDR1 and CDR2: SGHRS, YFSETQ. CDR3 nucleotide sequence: TGCGCCAGCAGCTTGGTCGTCGGCTATAGCACAGATACGCAGTATTTT. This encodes CASSLVVGYSTDTQYF.

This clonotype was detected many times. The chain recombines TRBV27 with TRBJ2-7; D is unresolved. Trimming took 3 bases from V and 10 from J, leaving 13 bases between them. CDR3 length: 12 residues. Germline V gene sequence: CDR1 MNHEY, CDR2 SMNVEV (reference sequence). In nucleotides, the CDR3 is TGTGCCAGCAGTTTTAGTGGAGTCCGTCAGTACTTC. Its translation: CASSFSGVRQYF.

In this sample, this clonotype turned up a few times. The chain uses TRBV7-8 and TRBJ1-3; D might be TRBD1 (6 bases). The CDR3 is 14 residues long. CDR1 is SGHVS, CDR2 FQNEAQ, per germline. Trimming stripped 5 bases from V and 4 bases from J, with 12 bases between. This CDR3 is CASSIQGTGNTIYF. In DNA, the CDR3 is TGTGCCAGCAGCATACAGGGTACAGGAAACACCATATATTTT.

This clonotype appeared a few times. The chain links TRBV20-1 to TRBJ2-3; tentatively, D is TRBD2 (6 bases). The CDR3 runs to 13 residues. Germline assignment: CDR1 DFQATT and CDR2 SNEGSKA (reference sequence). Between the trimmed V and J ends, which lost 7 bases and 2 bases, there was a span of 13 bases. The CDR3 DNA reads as TGCAGTGGCGCGGCGGGAAACACAGATACGCAGTATTTT. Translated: CSGAAGNTDTQYF.

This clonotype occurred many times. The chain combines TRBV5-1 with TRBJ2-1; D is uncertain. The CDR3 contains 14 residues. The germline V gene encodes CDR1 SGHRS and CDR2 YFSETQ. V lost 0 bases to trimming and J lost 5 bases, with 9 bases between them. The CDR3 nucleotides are TGCGCCAGCAGCTTGGATGGCGGCCACAATGAGCAGTTCTTC. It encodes CASSLDGGHNEQFF.

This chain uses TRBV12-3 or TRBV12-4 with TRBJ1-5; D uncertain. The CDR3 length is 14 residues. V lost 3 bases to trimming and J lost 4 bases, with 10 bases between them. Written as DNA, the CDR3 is TGTGCCAGCAGTTTTCAGGCCCTTAATCAGCCCCAGCATTTT. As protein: CASSFQALNQPQHF.

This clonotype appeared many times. CDR3 sequence (DNA): TGTGCCAGCAGCTTTCGCGGGGGGAGCAATGAGCAGTTCTTC. Its protein product is CASSFRGGSNEQFF. J is TRBJ2-1 and V is TRBV7-2, with 8 bases identical to TRBD2. The J segment lost 6 bases and the V segment lost 3 bases, leaving 4 bases of the junction unmatched. Germline V gene data show CDR1 as SGHTA and CDR2 as FQGNSA. The CDR3 contains 14 residues.

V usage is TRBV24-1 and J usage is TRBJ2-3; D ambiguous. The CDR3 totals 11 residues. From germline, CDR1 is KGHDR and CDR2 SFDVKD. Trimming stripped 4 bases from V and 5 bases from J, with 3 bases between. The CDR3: CATSDLDTQYF. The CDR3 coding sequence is TGTGCCACCAGTGACCTAGATACGCAGTATTTT.

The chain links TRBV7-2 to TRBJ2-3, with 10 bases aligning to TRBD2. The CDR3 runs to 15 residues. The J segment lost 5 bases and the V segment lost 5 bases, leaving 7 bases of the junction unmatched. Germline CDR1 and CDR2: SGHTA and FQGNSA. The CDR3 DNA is TGTGCCAGCAGCCCAAGCGGGGGGGGGCGAGATACGCAGTATTTT. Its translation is CASSPSGGGRDTQYF.

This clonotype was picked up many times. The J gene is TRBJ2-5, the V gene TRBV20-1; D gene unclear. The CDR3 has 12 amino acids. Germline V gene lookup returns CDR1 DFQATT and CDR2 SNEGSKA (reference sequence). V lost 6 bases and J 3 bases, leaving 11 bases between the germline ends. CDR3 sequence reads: CSALHGKETQYF. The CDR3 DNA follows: TGCAGTGCCCTTCATGGGAAAGAGACCCAGTACTTC.

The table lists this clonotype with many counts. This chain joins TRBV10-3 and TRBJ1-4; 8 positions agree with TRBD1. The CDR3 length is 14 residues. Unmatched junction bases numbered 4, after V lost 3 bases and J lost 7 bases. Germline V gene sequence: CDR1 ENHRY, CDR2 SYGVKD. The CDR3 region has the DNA TGTGCCATCAGTGAAGGGACAGGCGTTGAAAAACTGTTTTTT. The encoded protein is CAISEGTGVEKLFF.

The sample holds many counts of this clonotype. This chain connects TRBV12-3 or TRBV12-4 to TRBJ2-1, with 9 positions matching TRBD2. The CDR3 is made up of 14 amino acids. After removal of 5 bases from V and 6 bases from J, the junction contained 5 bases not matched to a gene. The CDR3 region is CASSPGTSFNEQFF. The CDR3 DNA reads TGTGCCAGCAGTCCCGGGACTAGCTTCAATGAGCAGTTCTTC.

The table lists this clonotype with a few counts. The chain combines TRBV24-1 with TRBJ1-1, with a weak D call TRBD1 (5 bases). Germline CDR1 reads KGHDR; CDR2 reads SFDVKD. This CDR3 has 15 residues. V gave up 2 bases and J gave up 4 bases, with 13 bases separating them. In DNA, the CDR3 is TGTGCCACCAGTGATTCTGCGGGGCCGGGCACTGAAGCTTTCTTT. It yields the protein CATSDSAGPGTEAFF.

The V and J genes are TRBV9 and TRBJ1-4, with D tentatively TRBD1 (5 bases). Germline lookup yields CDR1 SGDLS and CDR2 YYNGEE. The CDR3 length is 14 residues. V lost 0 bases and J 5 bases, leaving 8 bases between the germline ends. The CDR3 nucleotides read TGTGCCAGCAGCGTAGGGGGGACGAATGAAAAACTGTTTTTT. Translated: CASSVGGTNEKLFF.

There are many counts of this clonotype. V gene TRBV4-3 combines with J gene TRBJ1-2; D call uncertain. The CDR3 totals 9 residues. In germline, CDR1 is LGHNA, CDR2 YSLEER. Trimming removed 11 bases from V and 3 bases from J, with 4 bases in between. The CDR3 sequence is CALHYGYTF. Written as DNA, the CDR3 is TGCGCCCTGCACTATGGCTACACCTTC.

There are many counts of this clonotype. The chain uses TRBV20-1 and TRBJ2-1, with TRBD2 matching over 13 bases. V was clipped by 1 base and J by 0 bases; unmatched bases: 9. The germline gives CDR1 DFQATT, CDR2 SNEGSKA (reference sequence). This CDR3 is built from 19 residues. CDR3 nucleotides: TGCAGTGCTAGAGCCGGGACTAGCGGGACTGCCCGCTCCTACAATGAGCAGTTCTTC. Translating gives CSARAGTSGTARSYNEQFF.

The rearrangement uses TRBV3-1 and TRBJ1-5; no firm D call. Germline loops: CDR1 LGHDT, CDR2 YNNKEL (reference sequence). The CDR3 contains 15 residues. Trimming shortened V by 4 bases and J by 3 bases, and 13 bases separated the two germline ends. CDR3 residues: CASSPGQGLNQPQHF. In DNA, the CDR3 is TGTGCCAGCAGCCCTGGGCAAGGCCTCAATCAGCCCCAGCATTTT.

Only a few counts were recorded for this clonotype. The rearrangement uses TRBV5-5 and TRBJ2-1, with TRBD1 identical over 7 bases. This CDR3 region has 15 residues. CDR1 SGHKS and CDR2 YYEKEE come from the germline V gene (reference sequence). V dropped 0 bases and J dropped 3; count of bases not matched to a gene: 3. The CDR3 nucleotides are TGTGCCAGCAGCTTGGAGGGACAGAACTACAATGAGCAGTTCTTC. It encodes CASSLEGQNYNEQFF.